This entry concerns a single T cell receptor beta chain. What it binds is not known. Though nominally healthy at sampling, donors likely had unrecorded immune exposures. The sample belongs to a study of cytomegalovirus exposure and HLA in healthy donors. Study background: An earlier analysis found 100 million or so unique TCR beta sequences from approximately 190 million T cells.

V was shortened by 5 bases and J by 6 bases, with 17 bases between the two germline ends. The germline CDR1 and CDR2 sequences are SEHNR and FQNEAQ (reference sequence). The CDR3 totals 15 residues. Primers for the PCR totalled 60 Vbeta and 13 Jbeta. The method was immunoSEQ multiplex PCR; TCRdb's version includes in-frame clones alone and lacks a portion of them. In the table there are 120,000 or so clones, over 60% of which are singletons. The study's findings and limits: Most TCR sequences were uncommon, yet certain public TCRs appeared in many donors. Researchers reported in a later analysis that common viral pathogens appeared linked to several top clusters.

The TCR originated in a woman between 25 and 40 years old in good health and CMV-seronegative. The material sequenced was PBMCs. The V gene is TRBV7-9, the J gene TRBJ2-1; TRBD2 is a possible D gene (6 bases). The CDR3 sequence: CASSQTGVGGNEQFF. DNA of the CDR3: TGTGCCAGCAGCCAGACGGGGGTAGGTGGCAATGAGCAGTTCTTC.